Listed below are T cell receptor beta chains from one sample, sequenced in a study of OX40 agonist ivuxolimab in advanced cancers. Assay: immunoSEQ multiplex PCR; the TCRdb copy retains only in-frame clones and omits some. The table records about 41,000 clones, more than 75% of them present only once. The sample consisted of CD4+ or CD8+ T cells sorted from blood, taken in a trial of the OX40 agonist ivuxolimab. The receptor source for this set is an adult with an advanced solid tumor such as melanoma, head and neck, liver or kidney cancer. CDR3s leave out the opening cysteine and the closing phenylalanine or tryptophan. A D gene is named only where the DNA matches it firmly.

D gene	V gene	J gene	CDR3 protein
TRBD1	TRBV25-1	TRBJ2-1	ASSDRDRVYNEQF
TRBD2	TRBV7-9	TRBJ2-1	ASSPSGLAGTYNEQF
TRBD1	TRBV7-9	TRBJ1-1	ASSDGKDRGNAF
.	TRBV7-9	TRBJ2-3	AGSTQGADTQY
.	TRBV28	TRBJ2-3	ASSLRAVAGDTQY
.	TRBV19	TRBJ1-6	ASSGRESNSPLH
.	TRBV10-3	TRBJ2-1	AISEVNEQF
TRBD2	TRBV28	TRBJ2-4	ASLAGGKNIQY
TRBD2	TRBV18	TRBJ2-1	ASSPRREWLAGNEQF
.	TRBV16	TRBJ2-1	ASSAPPFSSYNEQF
TRBD2	TRBV15	TRBJ2-1	ATSSPRWLAGGGSANEQF
.	TRBV7-8	TRBJ2-3	ASSLMGGSTDTQY
.	TRBV27	TRBJ2-5	ASSPHPLRETQY
.	TRBV5-1	TRBJ1-4	ASSLEGSRDNEKLF
.	TRBV9	TRBJ2-5	ASSVGNGKETQY
TRBD1	TRBV27	TRBJ2-5	AISAGTGQWETQY
.	TRBV7-9	TRBJ2-7	ASSLFAGDEQY
TRBD1	TRBV18	TRBJ1-1	ASSPGQEKNTEAF
.	TRBV19	TRBJ2-1	ASSIVAGDEQF
.	TRBV7-9	TRBJ1-5	ASSLTSSDQPQH
.	TRBV7-9	TRBJ1-2	ASSLGQGTNYGYT
.	TRBV2	TRBJ1-1	ASSAALTRKNTEAF
TRBD1	TRBV5-5	TRBJ2-5	ASSLVGQGLTVRETQY
.	TRBV10-3	TRBJ1-1	ATRAIVLNTEAF